Given below is one T cell receptor beta chain in context. What it binds is not known. Other DNA sequences of this sample code for an identical CDR3. The data derive from a study of graft-versus-host responses after intestinal transplantation. Findings and limits, study-wide: Detected in recipient marrow were GvH clones, some of which were first observed in ileum or blood.

Graft specimens yielded both intraepithelial and lamina propria lymphocytes. This CDR3 region has 14 residues. The germline gives CDR1 LNHDA, CDR2 SQIVND (reference sequence). With 5 bases clipped from V and 6 bases from J, the junction kept 7 bases outside the gene matches. Measured with immunoSEQ multiplex PCR; TCRdb has only the in-frame clones, and not every one. The sample records 8,000 to 10,000 clones, around nine tenths being singletons. Sample: ileum tissue, taken just over 700 days after intestinal transplantation. The origin of this receptor is a human patient who received an intestinal transplant, so some T cells may come from the graft donor. This chain links TRBV19 with TRBJ2-7, with 10 bases identical to TRBD1. As DNA, the CDR3 is TGTGCCAGTAGTCCCCGGACAGGGGGAGGCGAGCAGTACTTC. Residues: CASSPRTGGGEQYF.